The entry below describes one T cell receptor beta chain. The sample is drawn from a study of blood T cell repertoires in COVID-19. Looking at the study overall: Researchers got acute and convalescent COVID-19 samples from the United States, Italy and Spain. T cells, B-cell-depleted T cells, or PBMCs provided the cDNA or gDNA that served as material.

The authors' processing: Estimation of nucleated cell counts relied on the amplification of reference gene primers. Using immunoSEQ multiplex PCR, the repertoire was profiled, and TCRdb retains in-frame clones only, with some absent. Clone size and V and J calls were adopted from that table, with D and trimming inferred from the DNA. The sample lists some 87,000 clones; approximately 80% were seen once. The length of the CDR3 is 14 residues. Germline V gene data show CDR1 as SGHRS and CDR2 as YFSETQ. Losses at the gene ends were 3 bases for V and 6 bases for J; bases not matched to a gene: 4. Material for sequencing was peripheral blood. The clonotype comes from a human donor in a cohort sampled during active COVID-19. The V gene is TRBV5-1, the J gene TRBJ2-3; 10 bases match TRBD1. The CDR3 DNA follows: TGCGCCAGCAGCTCCGGACAGGGGGGCGATACGCAGTATTTT. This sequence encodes CASSSGQGGDTQYF.